The 16 T cell receptor beta chains in this list originate from one sample, sequenced in a study of cytomegalovirus exposure and HLA in healthy donors. Here immunoSEQ multiplex PCR was the method, and the copy in TCRdb shows in-frame clones only, minus some. The sample records about 70,000 clones, approximately 92% being singletons. What was sequenced was PBMCs. Receptors were obtained from a man between 18 and 29 years old in good health and CMV-seropositive.

V is TRBV5-4 and J is TRBJ1-1; D perhaps matches TRBD1 (6 bases). CDR1 is SGHNT and CDR2 is YYREEE in the germline V gene (reference sequence). The CDR3 sequence is 18 residues long. V lost 4 bases to trimming and J lost 0 bases, with 22 bases between them. The CDR3 sequence is CASSPVGGETGLNTEAFF. CDR3 DNA sequence: TGTGCCAGCAGCCCTGTGGGGGGGGAGACAGGATTGAACACTGAAGCTTTCTTT. Looking up the rest from reference TRBV5-4 and TRBJ1-1 gives the full variable domain: ETGVTQSPTHLIKTRGQQVTLRCSSQSGHNTVSWYQQALGQGPQFIFQYYREEENGRGNFPPRFSGLQFPNYSSELNVNALELDDSALYLCASSPVGGETGLNTEAFFGQGTRLTVV.

The chain combines TRBV7-2 with TRBJ2-7; 9 nucleotides match TRBD2. CDR1 and CDR2 from the germline V gene are SGHTA and FQGNSA. Trimming took 10 bases from V and 4 from J; bases not matched to a gene: 11. The CDR3 runs to 14 residues. The CDR3, as DNA: TGTGCCACCGAGGCGTCTAGCGGGATATACGAGCAGTACTTC. Translation gives CATEASSGIYEQYF.

This clone was recorded once. CDR3 nucleotides: TGTGCCAGCAGGCTGACAGGGGGAGTAGATCGTATGGGGAGAGAAGCTTTCTTT. Its protein is CASRLTGGVDRMGREAFF. V is TRBV5-5 and J is TRBJ1-1; the match to TRBD1 covers 9 bases. Germline V gene lookup returns CDR1 SGHKS and CDR2 YYEKEE (reference sequence). The V and J ends lost 5 bases and 8 bases, in that order; junction bases with no gene match: 22. This CDR3 region has 18 residues.

The chain recombines TRBV14 with TRBJ2-1, with D unclear. The CDR3 is made up of 12 amino acids. Germline lookup yields CDR1 SGHDN and CDR2 FVKESK. V was trimmed by 2 bases and J by 11 bases, leaving 10 bases between them. The CDR3 bases are TGTGCCAGCAGCCAAACGTCTACGCAGCAGTTCTTC. The encoded protein is CASSQTSTQQFF.

The rearrangement joins TRBV19 to TRBJ2-7; D not resolved. The CDR3 length is 15 residues. Looked up from germline, CDR1 is LNHDA and CDR2 is SQIVND (reference sequence). V lost 2 bases to trimming and J lost 0 bases, with 11 bases between them. CDR3 protein: CASSILSSSSYEQYF. In DNA, the CDR3 is TGTGCCAGTAGTATATTGAGTTCGAGCTCCTACGAGCAGTACTTC.

Only one count was recorded for this clone. V is TRBV7-8 and J is TRBJ2-4; D not certain. This CDR3 has 13 residues. V was trimmed by 0 bases and J by 10 bases, leaving 10 bases between them. Germline V CDR1 and CDR2: SGHVS, FQNEAQ. CDR3 loop: CASSLALTVIQYF. In nucleotides, the CDR3 is TGTGCCAGCAGCTTAGCCCTAACAGTAATTCAGTACTTC. Variable domain in full (rest from reference TRBV7-8 and TRBJ2-4): GAGVSQSPRYKVAKRGQDVALRCDPISGHVSLFWYQQALGQGPEFLTYFQNEAQLDKSGLPSDRFFAERPEGSVSTLKIQRTQQEDSAVYLCASSLALTVIQYFGAGTRLSVL.

To note about this clone: Its ends do not fully match the called genes, so a read error is possible. The rearrangement links TRBV7-7 to TRBJ2-2; D gene ambiguous. The CDR3 is made up of 13 amino acids. Germline V gene data show CDR1 as SSHAT and CDR2 as FNYEAQ (reference sequence). Written as DNA, the CDR3 is TGTGCTAGCAGCAAAGAGAGCACCGGGGAGCTGTTTTTT. This encodes CASSKESTGELFF.

The chain carries TRBV27 and TRBJ2-4, with 8 nucleotides matching TRBD2. This CDR3 comprises 15 residues. Germline V gene sequence: CDR1 MNHEY, CDR2 SMNVEV (reference sequence). V shed 5 bases, J shed 5 bases, and the junction held 8 bases outside the gene matches. The CDR3 loop is CASSPGGGAQNIQYF. The DNA for the CDR3 is TGTGCCAGCAGTCCCGGGGGGGGCGCCCAAAACATTCAGTACTTC.

V and J are TRBV7-8 and TRBJ2-7; no definite D call. Trimming took off 4 bases at V and 0 bases at J, with 16 bases between the two ends. The CDR3 runs 16 residues. The germline CDR1 and CDR2 sequences are SGHVS and FQNEAQ. As DNA, the CDR3 is TGTGCCAGCAGCTCCCCCCTCGCGCGAAACTCCTACGAGCAGTACTTC. Translation: CASSSPLARNSYEQYF.

This clone was seen just once. V gene TRBV4-2 combines with J gene TRBJ2-1, with 13 nucleotides matching TRBD2. V was clipped by 0 bases and J by 7 bases; unmatched bases: 3. The CDR3 spans 16 residues. From germline, CDR1 is LGHNA and CDR2 YNFKEQ. The CDR3 loop reads CASSQDWTSGSNEQFF. The CDR3, as DNA: TGTGCCAGCAGCCAAGATTGGACTAGCGGGAGTAATGAGCAGTTCTTC.

The V gene is TRBV19, the J gene TRBJ2-5, with D uncertain. Germline V gene data show CDR1 as LNHDA and CDR2 as SQIVND (reference sequence). The germline V and J ends were trimmed by 8 bases and 1 base, with 11 bases remaining between them. The CDR3 is 13 residues long. The CDR3 is CASATLGQETQYF. The CDR3 nucleotides are TGTGCCAGTGCCACCCTCGGCCAAGAGACCCAGTACTTC.

This chain joins TRBV6-1 and TRBJ2-1; 15 nucleotides agree with TRBD2. Germline CDR1 and CDR2: MNHNS and SASEGT. Trimming removed 2 bases from V and 8 bases from J; junction bases left unmatched: 16. The CDR3 is 20 amino acids. As DNA, the CDR3 is TGTGCCAGCAGTGAATTAATTTTCAGGGAGTGGACTAGCGGGGGGGATGAGCAGTTCTTC. Translation gives CASSELIFREWTSGGDEQFF.

The V gene is TRBV4-1, the J gene TRBJ2-1; 8 nucleotides match TRBD2. This CDR3 is 15 amino acids long. Germline assignment: CDR1 MGHRA and CDR2 YSYEKL. The junction had 5 bases not matched to a gene; V was cut back by 4 bases and J by 3 bases. The CDR3: CASSLEGLDYNEQFF. CDR3 coding DNA: TGCGCCAGCAGCCTCGAGGGACTAGACTACAATGAGCAGTTCTTC.

In its sample, this clone was seen once. The CDR3: CASSVQGPAYNEQFF. Here the CDR3 DNA reads TGTGCCAGCAGCGTGCAGGGTCCAGCCTACAATGAGCAGTTCTTC. The chain is built from TRBV7-9 and TRBJ2-1; possibly TRBD1 for D (5 bases). Trimming removed 5 bases from V and 2 bases from J, with 13 bases in between. CDR3 length equals 15 residues. Germline-derived CDR1 and CDR2 are SEHNR and FQNEAQ (reference sequence).

The chain uses TRBV6-1 and TRBJ2-7; D is perhaps TRBD2 (6 bases). V was clipped by 7 bases and J by 0 bases, with 16 bases between them. This CDR3 region has 15 residues. Germline V CDR1 and CDR2: MNHNS, SASEGT. The CDR3 sequence: CASILRDFHSYEQYF. CDR3 bases: TGTGCCAGCATCCTCCGGGACTTCCACTCCTACGAGCAGTACTTC.

The V call is TRBV29-1, the J call TRBJ2-5; 11 nucleotides match TRBD2. The CDR3 contains 14 residues. Germline-derived CDR1 and CDR2 are SQVTM and ANQGSEA. After removal of 7 bases from V and 5 bases from J, the junction contained 9 bases not matched to a gene. CDR3 bases: TGCAGCGCCGAAGCCGGACTAGCGGGCGAGACCCAGTACTTC. Protein: CSAEAGLAGETQYF. Variable domain in full (rest from reference TRBV29-1 and TRBJ2-5): SAVISQKPSRDICQRGTSLTIQCQVDSQVTMMFWYRQQPGQSLTLIATANQGSEATYESGFVIDKFPISRPNLTFSTLTVSNMSPEDSSIYLCSAEAGLAGETQYFGPGTRLLVL.